Below, 21 T cell receptor beta chains from the same sample are listed, as sequenced in a study of T cell changes during pregnancy in multiple sclerosis. Produced via immunoSEQ multiplex PCR; TCRdb's table is partial and in-frame only. The table lists about 89,000 clones, around 94% of them singletons. The source material was peripheral blood, sampled in the third trimester of pregnancy. These receptor sequences come from a female donor with multiple sclerosis, enrolled in a pregnancy study.

The CDR3 nucleotides are TGTGCCAGCAGCTTGGTCGGGGAGAGGAGTAACACCGGGGAGCTGTTTTTT. It yields the protein CASSLVGERSNTGELFF. The gene calls are TRBV5-6 and TRBJ2-2; possible D gene TRBD2, 5 bases. The ends were cut back, 0 bases at V and 2 bases at J, with 14 bases in the middle. The length of the CDR3 is 17 residues. Looked up from germline, CDR1 is SGHDT and CDR2 is YYEEEE.

V and J are TRBV28 and TRBJ1-5, with D possibly TRBD1 on 6 matching bases. Germline CDR1 MDHEN, CDR2 SYDVKM. The CDR3 runs to 15 residues. Trimming cost V 4 bases and J 4 bases, with 14 bases left between them. CDR3 in DNA: TGTGCCAGCAGTTCGTTGAATCAGGGGAATCAGCCCCAGCATTTT. Translating gives CASSSLNQGNQPQHF.

The chain carries TRBV27 and TRBJ1-5; D ambiguous. The CDR3 runs to 12 residues. CDR1 is MNHEY and CDR2 is SMNVEV in the germline V gene (reference sequence). With 2 bases removed from V and 7 bases from J, the gap between germline ends came to 6 bases. The CDR3 reads CASSLLSQPQHF. CDR3 nucleotide sequence: TGTGCCAGCAGTTTACTCTCCCAGCCCCAGCATTTT.

The V and J genes are TRBV7-2 and TRBJ1-5, with 10 bases matching TRBD1. The CDR3 is made up of 17 amino acids. Germline V lookup: CDR1 SGHTA, CDR2 FQGNSA. Unmatched junction bases numbered 12, after V lost 3 bases and J lost 7 bases. DNA of the CDR3: TGTGCCAGCAGCTTCATCCGACGGACAGGGGGGAAACAGCCCCAGCATTTT. Translated: CASSFIRRTGGKQPQHF.

This clone came up once. The rearrangement uses TRBV5-1 and TRBJ2-5, with D possibly matching TRBD2 (6 bases). CDR1 and CDR2 (germline): SGHRS, YFSETQ. This CDR3 contains 15 residues. V was trimmed by 3 bases and J by 4 bases, leaving 16 bases between them. The CDR3 DNA is TGCGCCAGCAGCTCCCGGGGACTGGGAGGAGAGACCCAGTACTTC. It is translated as CASSSRGLGGETQYF.

Only one count was recorded for this clone. This chain joins TRBV27 and TRBJ1-2, with D uncertain. V was shortened by 6 bases and J by 3 bases, with 11 bases between the two germline ends. CDR1 MNHEY and CDR2 SMNVEV come from the germline V gene (reference sequence). The CDR3 is 13 residues long. The CDR3 region has the DNA TGTGCCAGCAGCACGATGGCTTACTATGGCTACACCTTC. Translation: CASSTMAYYGYTF.

The chain uses TRBV7-2 and TRBJ2-3; 12 bases match TRBD2. Germline V gene lookup returns CDR1 SGHTA and CDR2 FQGNSA. The length of the CDR3 is 16 residues. J gave up 6 bases and V 5 bases, and 9 bases lay outside the gene matches. CDR3 DNA sequence: TGTGCCAGCAGCCCCACGACTAGCGGGAGTACGGATACGCAGTATTTT. Translation gives CASSPTTSGSTDTQYF.

This clone was found once. The CDR3 reads CASSLQRGGNQPQHF. The CDR3 bases are TGTGCCAGCAGCTTACAAAGGGGCGGCAATCAGCCCCAGCATTTT. The V gene is TRBV7-2, the J gene TRBJ1-5; D may be TRBD1 (5 bases). This CDR3 contains 15 residues. With 2 bases removed from V and 2 bases from J, the gap between germline ends came to 10 bases. The germline gives CDR1 SGHTA, CDR2 FQGNSA.

The rearrangement uses TRBV19 and TRBJ2-2; possibly TRBD2 for D (6 bases). Trimming removed 5 bases from V and 6 bases from J, with 19 bases in between. CDR1 is LNHDA and CDR2 is SQIVND in the germline V gene (reference sequence). CDR3 length equals 16 residues. CDR3 amino acids: CASSPPRGGPAGELFF. The CDR3 bases are TGTGCCAGTAGTCCCCCCAGAGGAGGGCCGGCCGGGGAGCTGTTTTTT.

The J gene is TRBJ2-1, the V gene TRBV29-1; 9 nucleotides line up with TRBD2. The ends lost 6 bases at V and 0 bases at J; junction bases unmatched: 12. Looked up from germline, CDR1 is SQVTM and CDR2 is ANQGSEA. CDR3 length: 17 residues. The CDR3 nucleotides read TGCAGCGTCGACGGACTAGCGCTCCCAAGCTCCTACAATGAGCAGTTCTTC. Its protein is CSVDGLALPSSYNEQFF.

The chain has TRBV11-3 and TRBJ2-3, with D hard to call. Trimming took 3 bases from V and 4 from J, leaving 5 bases between them. This CDR3 is 12 amino acids long. Germline V gene lookup returns CDR1 SGHNT and CDR2 YENEEA. The CDR3 nucleotides are TGTGCCAGCAGCTTTAGTGCAGATACGCAGTATTTT. Its translation: CASSFSADTQYF.

The chain combines TRBV18 with TRBJ2-7; D is perhaps TRBD1 (5 bases). This CDR3 is 17 amino acids long. The V and J ends lost 3 bases and 6 bases respectively, with 24 bases between them. CDR1 KGHSH and CDR2 LQKENI come from the germline V gene. The CDR3 sequence is CASSPPGIFRAWSEQYF. The CDR3 nucleotides read TGTGCCAGCTCACCGCCAGGGATTTTTCGGGCGTGGAGCGAGCAGTACTTC.

The CDR3 DNA reads TGTGCCAGCAGTTACCAGGAGGTGTGGGCCTACGAGCAGTACTTC. Translation gives CASSYQEVWAYEQYF. The genes are TRBV6-6 and TRBJ2-7; perhaps TRBD2 as D (5 bases). V was shortened by 2 bases and J by 2 bases, with 13 bases between the two germline ends. The CDR3 covers 15 residues. CDR1 MNHNY and CDR2 SVGAGI come from the germline V gene (reference sequence).

The chain links TRBV5-4 to TRBJ1-2; 8 nucleotides align to TRBD1. The CDR3 covers 13 residues. V lost 4 bases and J lost 7; bases outside the gene matches: 6. Germline V gene data show CDR1 as SGHNT and CDR2 as YYREEE (reference sequence). The CDR3 DNA is TGTGCCAGCAGCCCGGACAGGGTCGTTGGCTACACCTTC. Translation: CASSPDRVVGYTF.

The chain employs TRBV25-1 and TRBJ1-2; 7 nucleotides align to TRBD1. J was trimmed by 8 bases and V by 3 bases; bases with no gene match: 9. CDR3 length: 14 amino acids. Germline V gene lookup returns CDR1 MGHDK and CDR2 SYGVNS. The CDR3 reads CASSDLTGMNGYTF. CDR3 nucleotides: TGTGCCAGCAGTGACCTGACAGGGATGAACGGCTACACCTTC.

The J gene is TRBJ1-4, the V gene TRBV4-1; D is possibly TRBD1 (5 bases). The germline gives CDR1 MGHRA, CDR2 YSYEKL. The CDR3 runs 16 residues. Deletions cut 2 bases from V and 4 bases from J, with 14 bases between. CDR3 coding DNA: TGCGCCAGCAGCCAACCCTTCAGGGATTTTAATGAAAAACTGTTTTTT. Translation gives CASSQPFRDFNEKLFF.

This rearrangement joins TRBV30 to TRBJ1-4; 7 bases fit TRBD1. This CDR3 comprises 15 residues. The germline V gene encodes CDR1 GTSNPN and CDR2 SVGIG (reference sequence). The trim removed 2 bases at V and 8 bases at J, leaving 11 bases unmatched. DNA of the CDR3: TGTGCCTGGAGTAGATCCAGGGGGGTACAAGAAAAACTGTTTTTT. Translated: CAWSRSRGVQEKLFF.

The chain couples TRBV7-9 to TRBJ2-7; D not certain. The CDR3 length is 14 residues. Per germline, CDR1 SEHNR and CDR2 FQNEAQ (reference sequence). V shed 0 bases and J shed 2 bases, with 8 bases lying between them. As DNA, the CDR3 is TGTGCCAGCAGCTTAGCGCTGGTAGCCTACGAGCAGTACTTC. It is translated as CASSLALVAYEQYF.

The rearrangement joins TRBV7-6 to TRBJ2-7, with 8 bases aligning to TRBD2. Germline lookup yields CDR1 SGHVS and CDR2 FNYEAQ. J was trimmed by 0 bases and V by 0 bases; bases with no gene match: 1. The CDR3 sequence is 15 residues long. CDR3 coding DNA: TGTGCCAGCAGCTTAGCGCGGGGGGCCTCCTACGAGCAGTACTTC. It encodes CASSLARGASYEQYF.

The V gene is TRBV19, the J gene TRBJ2-2; no clear D gene. Per germline, CDR1 LNHDA and CDR2 SQIVND (reference sequence). The CDR3 is made up of 14 amino acids. V was shortened by 1 base and J by 3 bases, with 6 bases between the two germline ends. This CDR3 is CASSIGGHTGELFF. The DNA of the CDR3 is TGTGCCAGTAGTATAGGTGGGCACACCGGGGAGCTGTTTTTT.

The CDR3 sequence: CASSQEGAGGTPQHF. The DNA of the CDR3 is TGCGCCAGCAGCCAAGAAGGCGCAGGGGGTACGCCCCAGCATTTT. The V call is TRBV4-1, the J call TRBJ1-5, with TRBD1 matching over 7 bases. From germline, CDR1 is MGHRA and CDR2 YSYEKL. V gave up 0 bases and J gave up 9 bases; unmatched junction bases: 8. CDR3 length equals 15 residues.